The source of this T cell receptor beta chain is a study of molecular identifiers for immune sequencing clone quantification. For the study at large: Four portions were sequenced after RNA from roughly 21,000 or 96,000 naive CD8 cells was split five ways in replicates. Study-wide results and limits: Spiked Jurkat TCR RNA equivalent to one cell was reportedly detectable in about a million naive cells.

To note about this clonotype: Antigen: not known. This may stem from a read error, because a much larger clone lies one nucleotide away.

MiXCR, applied by TCRdb to the PCR reads, yields one record per CDR3 protein. The sample has about 97,000 distinct CDR3 sequences; under 40% are singletons. Sorted cell numbers of about 19,000 to 1,000,000, with 10%, 30% or 50% RNA, served as input for naive CD8 libraries. The CDR3 is 17 residues long. The material sequenced was naive CD8+ T cells from blood, with Jurkat cell RNA spiked in. The subset was: FACS-sorted CD8+CD4-CCR7+CD45RA+ naive T cells. The source of this sequence is a human donor in good health. Some libraries in this study had Jurkat cell RNA spiked in. The rearrangement links TRBV5-3 to TRBJ2-2; the D gene is possibly TRBD2 (5 bases). TRBV5-3 is given ORF status, its function remaining uncertain. CDR3 nucleotide sequence: TGTGCCAGCAGCGCCGTGAGGGTTTCCTTAAACCCCGGGGAGCTGGTTTTT. Translating gives CASSAVRVSLNPGELVF.